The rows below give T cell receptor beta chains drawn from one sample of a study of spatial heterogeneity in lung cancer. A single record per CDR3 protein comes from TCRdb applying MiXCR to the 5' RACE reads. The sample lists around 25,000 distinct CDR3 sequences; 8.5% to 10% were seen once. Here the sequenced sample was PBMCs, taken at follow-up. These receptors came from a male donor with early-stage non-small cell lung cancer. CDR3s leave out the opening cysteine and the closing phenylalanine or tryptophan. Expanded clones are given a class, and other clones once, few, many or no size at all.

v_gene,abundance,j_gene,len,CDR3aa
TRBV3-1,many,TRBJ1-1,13,ASSLGGRVDTEAF
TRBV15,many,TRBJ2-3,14,ATSSRLAGGTDTQY
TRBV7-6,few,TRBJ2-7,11,ASSPGPGGEQY
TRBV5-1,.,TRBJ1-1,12,ASSLVSENTEAF
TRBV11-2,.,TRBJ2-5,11,ASSRERQETQY
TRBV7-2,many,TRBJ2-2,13,ASSFAGRSTGELF
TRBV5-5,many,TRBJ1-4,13,ASSSGQGANEKLF
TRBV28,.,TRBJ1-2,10,ASSLGGYGYT
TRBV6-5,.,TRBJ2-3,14,ASSSQRGGRTDTQY
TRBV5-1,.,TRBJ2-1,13,ASSPGLTAYNEQF
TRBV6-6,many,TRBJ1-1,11,ASTLTGYTEAF
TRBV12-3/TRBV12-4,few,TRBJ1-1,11,ASSLGGTRRAF
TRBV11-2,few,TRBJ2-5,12,ASSPGTAQETQY
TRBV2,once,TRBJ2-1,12,ASSGRQVGNEQF
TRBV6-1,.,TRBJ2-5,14,ASSEYPSREGETQY
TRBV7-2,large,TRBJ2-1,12,ASEGVLPYNEQF
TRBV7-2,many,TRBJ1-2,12,ASSEYRANYGYT
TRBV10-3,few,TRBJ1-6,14,AISESTTGWNSPLH
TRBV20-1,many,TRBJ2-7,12,SARGGRSSYEQY
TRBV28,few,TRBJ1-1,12,ASSLWLGGTEAF
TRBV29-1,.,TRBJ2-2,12,SVEEGAGTGELF
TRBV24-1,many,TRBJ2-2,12,ATKGAANTGELF
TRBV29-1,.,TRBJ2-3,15,SVEAGRRPSSTDTQY
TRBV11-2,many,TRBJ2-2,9,ASSHTGELF
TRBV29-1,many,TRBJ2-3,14,SVTAGGRSSTDTQY
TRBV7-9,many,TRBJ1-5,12,ASSTVGEDRPQH
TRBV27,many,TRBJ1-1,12,ASSLGQGETEAF
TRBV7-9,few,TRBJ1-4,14,ASSYTGGGSYEKLF
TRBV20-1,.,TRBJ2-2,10,SATENTGELF
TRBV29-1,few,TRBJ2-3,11,SVVGGGADTQY
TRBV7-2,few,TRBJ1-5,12,ASSLQGQNQPQH
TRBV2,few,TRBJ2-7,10,ASSDQGFEQY
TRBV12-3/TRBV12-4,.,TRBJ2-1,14,ASRPPGLGSYNEQF
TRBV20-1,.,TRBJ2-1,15,SARKTSGANSYNEQF
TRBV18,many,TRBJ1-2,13,ASSPQGVGNYGYT
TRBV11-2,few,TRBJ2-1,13,ASSVYRGHYNEQF
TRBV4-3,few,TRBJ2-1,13,ASSQERSLYNEQF
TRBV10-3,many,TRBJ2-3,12,AISEVQTTDTQY
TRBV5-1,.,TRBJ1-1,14,ASSSETGGIDTEAF